The clone carrying this TCR beta chain was seen a single time. Its specificity is unknown. This sample was included in a study of cytomegalovirus exposure and HLA in healthy donors. Overall study results and limits: In a later analysis, parvovirus B19, influenza, CMV and Epstein-Barr virus appeared linked to several top co-occurrence clusters. The authors later linked a missense DCLRE1C variant to TCR beta V- and J-gene trimming.

Though nominally healthy at sampling, donors likely had unrecorded immune exposures. Use of 60 Vbeta and 13 Jbeta primers characterized the PCR. In the study's own analysis: Later, an analysis found about 77 million unique TCR beta chains, and approximately 10 million of these were shared. Clones were sequenced by immunoSEQ multiplex PCR, and TCRdb holds only the in-frame ones, with some missing. V and J calls and clone size come straight from that table; D and trimming were deduced from the DNA. The sample lists fewer than 5,500 clones, about 85% occurring once. The CDR3 has 15 amino acids. Looked up from germline, CDR1 is GTSNPN and CDR2 is SVGIG (reference sequence). The V end lost 3 bases, the J end lost 0 bases, and 12 bases lay between the germline ends.

The chain couples TRBV30 to TRBJ1-3; D gene uncertain. The receptor comes from a woman between 40 and 50 years old in good health and CMV-seropositive. The sample taken for sequencing was PBMCs. The CDR3 here is CAWSANQFSGNTIYF. CDR3 nucleotides: TGTGCCTGGAGCGCCAACCAGTTCTCTGGAAACACCATATATTTT.